The present T cell receptor (beta chain) was sequenced within a study of T cell responses to AZD1222 COVID-19 vaccine. Study conclusions and caveats: White British people made up most donors, females outnumbered males, and clonal diversity was possibly underestimated. Baseline seropositives among AZD1222 recipients totaled only five to seven.

Repertoires were generated with immunoSEQ multiplex PCR, while TCRdb's copy carries only in-frame clones and drops some. Of under 150,000 clones in the sample, roughly 92% were seen once. Concerning this clone: No antigen is known for it.

The CDR3 has 15 residues. The junction had 9 bases not matched to a gene; V was cut back by 3 bases and J by 6 bases. The germline gives CDR1 LGHDT, CDR2 YNNKEL (reference sequence). This rearrangement joins TRBV3-1 (or the pseudogene TRBV3-2) to TRBJ2-7; 9 nucleotides align to TRBD2. Sequencing used peripheral blood, obtained 28 days after the second AZD1222 dose. This sequence was found in an adult who received the AZD1222 COVID-19 vaccine. CDR3 nucleotide sequence: TGTGCCAGCAGCCAGGGAGTGGGACTAGCTTTCGAGCAGTACTTC. It codes for CASSQGVGLAFEQYF.